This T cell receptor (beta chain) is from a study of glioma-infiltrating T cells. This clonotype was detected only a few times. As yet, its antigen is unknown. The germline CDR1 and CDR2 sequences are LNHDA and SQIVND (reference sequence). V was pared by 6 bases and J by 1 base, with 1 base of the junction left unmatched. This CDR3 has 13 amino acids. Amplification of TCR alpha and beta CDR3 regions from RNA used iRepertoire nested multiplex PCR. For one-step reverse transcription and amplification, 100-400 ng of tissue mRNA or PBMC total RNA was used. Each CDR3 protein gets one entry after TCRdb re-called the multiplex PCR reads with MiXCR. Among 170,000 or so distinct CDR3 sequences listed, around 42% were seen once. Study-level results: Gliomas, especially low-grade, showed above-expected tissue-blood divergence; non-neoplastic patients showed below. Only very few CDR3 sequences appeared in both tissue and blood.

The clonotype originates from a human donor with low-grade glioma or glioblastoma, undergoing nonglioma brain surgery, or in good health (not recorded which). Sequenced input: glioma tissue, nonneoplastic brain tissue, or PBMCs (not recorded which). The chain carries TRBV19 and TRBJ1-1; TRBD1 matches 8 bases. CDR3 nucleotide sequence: TGTGCCAGTAGGGGACAGGAGAACACTGAAGCTTTCTTT. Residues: CASRGQENTEAFF. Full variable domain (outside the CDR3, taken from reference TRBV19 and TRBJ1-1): DGGITQSPKYLFRKEGQNVTLSCEQNLNHDAMYWYRQDPGQGLRLIYYSQIVNDFQKGDIAEGYSVSREKKESFPLTVTSAQKNPTAFYLCASRGQENTEAFFGQGTRLTVV.